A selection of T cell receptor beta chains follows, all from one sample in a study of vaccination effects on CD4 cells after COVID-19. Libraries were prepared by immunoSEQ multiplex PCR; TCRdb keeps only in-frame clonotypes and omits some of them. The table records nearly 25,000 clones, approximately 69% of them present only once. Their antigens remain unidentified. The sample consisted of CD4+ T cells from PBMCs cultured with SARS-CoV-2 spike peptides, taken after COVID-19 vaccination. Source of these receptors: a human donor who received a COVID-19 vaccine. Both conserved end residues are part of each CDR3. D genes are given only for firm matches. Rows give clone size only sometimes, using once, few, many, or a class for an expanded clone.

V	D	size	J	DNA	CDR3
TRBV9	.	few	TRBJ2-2	TGTGCCAGCAGCGTAGAAGGGGGGGGTCCCGGGGAGCTGTTTTTT	CASSVEGGGPGELFF
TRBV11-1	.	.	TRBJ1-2	TGTGCCAGCGCGGAGAGCTCCGGTAACTATGGCTACACCTTC	CASAESSGNYGYTF
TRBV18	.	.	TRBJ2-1	TGTGCCAGCTCACCGGGCAACGGAAACAATGAGCAGTTCTTC	CASSPGNGNNEQFF
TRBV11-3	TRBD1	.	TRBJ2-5	TGTGCCAGCAGCTCCCGGACAGGGACTGGGGAGACCCAGTACTTC	CASSSRTGTGETQYF
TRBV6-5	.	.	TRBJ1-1	TGTGCCAGCCAAGGAGCCAGGGACACTGAAGCTTTCTTT	CASQGARDTEAFF
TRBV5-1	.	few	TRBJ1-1	TGCGCCAGCAGCTTGGTCGGGAAGTGGAACACTGAAGCTTTCTTT	CASSLVGKWNTEAFF
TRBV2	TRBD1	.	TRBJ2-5	TGTGCCAGCAAGTCGGGGACAGGCCAAGAGACCCAGTACTTC	CASKSGTGQETQYF
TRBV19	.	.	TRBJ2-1	TGTGCCAGTAGTATACGCGCGTACAATGAGCAGTTCTTC	CASSIRAYNEQFF
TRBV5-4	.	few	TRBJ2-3	TGTGCCAGCAGCTTGGTTGGCAGGGGAAGCACAGATACGCAGTATTTT	CASSLVGRGSTDTQYF
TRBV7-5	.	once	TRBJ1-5	TGTGTCAGAAGCTCGTTGTGCGGGGGAGTCCGGTGGCCCCAGCATTTT	CVRSSLCGGVRWPQHF
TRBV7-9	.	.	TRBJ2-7	TGTGCCAGCAGCTTAGGAGGGGTTAAAGGCGAGCAGTACTTC	CASSLGGVKGEQYF
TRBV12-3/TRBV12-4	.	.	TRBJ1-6	TGTGCCAGCAGTTTAGGCGGTCAAACCCTCCACTTT	CASSLGGQTLHF
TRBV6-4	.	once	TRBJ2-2	TGTGCCAGCAGTGACTCAATCGCCGGGGAGCTGTTTTTT	CASSDSIAGELFF
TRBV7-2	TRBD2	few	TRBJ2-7	TGTGCCAGCAGCTTCGTAGCGGGGAGTTCCTACGAGCAGTACTTC	CASSFVAGSSYEQYF
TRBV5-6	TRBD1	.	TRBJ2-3	TGTGCCAGCAGAAACTCAGGGGGTACAGATACGCAGTATTTT	CASRNSGGTDTQYF
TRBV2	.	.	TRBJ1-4	TGTGCCAGCAGTGAAGGCCGTAATTGGGAAAAACTGTTTTTT	CASSEGRNWEKLFF
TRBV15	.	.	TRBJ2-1	TGTGCCACCAGCAGAGTGTCTGGCGTGAAGTTGAATTACAATGAGCAGTTCTTC	CATSRVSGVKLNYNEQFF
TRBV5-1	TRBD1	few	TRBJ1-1	TGCGCCAGCAGCCCAGGGGACAGGGGGCGCGGCACTGAAGCTTTCTTT	CASSPGDRGRGTEAFF
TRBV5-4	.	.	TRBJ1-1	TGTGCCAGCAGCTTGGATTGGGCAGGGACTGAAGCTTTCTTT	CASSLDWAGTEAFF
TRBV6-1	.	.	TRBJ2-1	TGTGCCAGCAGTGAAGCCTGGGGTTGGGACAATGAGCAGTTCTTC	CASSEAWGWDNEQFF
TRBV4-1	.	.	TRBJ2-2	TGCGCCAGCAGCGATCCGTGGAGGGCCGCCGCGAACACCGGGGAGCTGTTTTTT	CASSDPWRAAANTGELFF
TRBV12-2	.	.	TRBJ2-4	TGTGCAAGTCGCTTAAGATTTAGGATTCGGGCCAAAAACATTCAGTACTTC	CASRLRFRIRAKNIQYF
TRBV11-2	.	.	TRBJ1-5	TGTGCCAGCAGCTCCGGGTGGGAACTTCAGCCCCAGCATTTT	CASSSGWELQPQHF
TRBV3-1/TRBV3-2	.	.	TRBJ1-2	TGTGCCAGCAGCCATTCACATATGGGGGCTAACTATGGCTACACCTTC	CASSHSHMGANYGYTF
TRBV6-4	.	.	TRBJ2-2	TGTGCCAGCAGTGACAGGGAGGCCGGGGAGCTGTTTTTT	CASSDREAGELFF
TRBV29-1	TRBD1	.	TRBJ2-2	TGCAGCGTTCTGACAGGGATGAACACCGGGGAGCTGTTTTTT	CSVLTGMNTGELFF
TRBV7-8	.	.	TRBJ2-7	TGTGCCAGCAGCTTAACTAGATACGAGCAGTACTTC	CASSLTRYEQYF
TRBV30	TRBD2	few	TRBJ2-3	TGTGCCTCGGTGCGGGGGTACACAGATACGCAGTATTTT	CASVRGYTDTQYF
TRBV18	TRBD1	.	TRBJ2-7	TGTGCCAGCTCACCAGCGGGACAGGAGGCCTACGAGCAGTACTTC	CASSPAGQEAYEQYF
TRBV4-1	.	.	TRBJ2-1	TGCGCCAGCAGCCACGGACTTTCCGGTGGGGCCTACAATGAGCAGTTCTTC	CASSHGLSGGAYNEQFF
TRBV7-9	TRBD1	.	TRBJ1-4	TGTGCCAGCAGCTCCACTCAGGGGGTTCGTGAAAAACTGTTTTTT	CASSSTQGVREKLFF
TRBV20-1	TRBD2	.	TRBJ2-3	TGCAGTGCTAGTCTCCTAGCGGGAGTAGAAGATACGCAGTATTTT	CSASLLAGVEDTQYF
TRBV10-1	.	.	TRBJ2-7	TGCGCCGTCCAGGCGGGGCAGGGATACGAGCAGTACTTC	CAVQAGQGYEQYF
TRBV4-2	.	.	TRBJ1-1	TGTGCCAGCAGCCAAGAATCTGCGGCGCGGAGAGCTTTCTTT	CASSQESAARRAFF
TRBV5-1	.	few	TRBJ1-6	TGCGCCAGCAGCCTACGACCGGGACGAGTCTCCGAGACACCCCTCCACTTT	CASSLRPGRVSETPLHF
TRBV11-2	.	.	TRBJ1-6	TGTGCCAGCGCTTCGACAGATAATAATTCACCCCTCCACTTT	CASASTDNNSPLHF
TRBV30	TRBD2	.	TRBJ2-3	TGTGCCTGGAGGACCCGACGACTAGCGGACCCCACAGATACGCAGTATTTT	CAWRTRRLADPTDTQYF
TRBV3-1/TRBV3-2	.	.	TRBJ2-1	TGTGCCAGCAGCCAAGATCTGGGGGGCGGGTACAATGAGCAGTTCTTC	CASSQDLGGGYNEQFF
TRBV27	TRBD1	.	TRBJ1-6	TGTGCCAGCAGTTTTTTACAGGGGAATTCACCCCTCCACTTT	CASSFLQGNSPLHF
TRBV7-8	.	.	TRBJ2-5	TGTGCCAGCAGCTTAGCCCTAATTCGCGACACGGCGCGGAGCCAGTACTTC	CASSLALIRDTARSQYF
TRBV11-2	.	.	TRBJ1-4	TGTGCCAGCAGCTATCCGGGCCTCAGCCGGGAAAAACTGTTTTTT	CASSYPGLSREKLFF
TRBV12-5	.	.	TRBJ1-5	TGTGCTAGTGGTTTAATCCTTGATCAGCCCCAGCATTTT	CASGLILDQPQHF
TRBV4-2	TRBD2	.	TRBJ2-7	TGTGCCAGCAGCCAAGCCGCTAGCGGGGGGGGCGGCTACGAGCAGTACTTC	CASSQAASGGGGYEQYF
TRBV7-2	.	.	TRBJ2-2	TGTGCCAGCAGCTTAGGGCAGGCCACCGGGGAGCTGTTTTTT	CASSLGQATGELFF
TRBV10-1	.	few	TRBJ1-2	TGCGCCAGCAGTGATTATAGTTGGGGTCCCTATGGCTACACCTTC	CASSDYSWGPYGYTF
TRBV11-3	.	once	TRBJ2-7	TGTGCCAGCAGCTTCGGCTCCTCCGTGGACGAGCAGTACTTC	CASSFGSSVDEQYF
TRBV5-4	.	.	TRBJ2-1	TGTGCCAGCACGGCCTCCGGGACACACTACAATGAGCAGTTCTTC	CASTASGTHYNEQFF
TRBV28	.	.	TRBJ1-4	TGTGCCAGCAGCCTGAGTCAGGGCTGGGTGGAAGGTTATGAAAAACTGTTTTTT	CASSLSQGWVEGYEKLFF
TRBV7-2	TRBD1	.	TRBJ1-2	TGTGCCAGCAGCTTAGTTGGACAGGGGGACTATGGCTACACCTTC	CASSLVGQGDYGYTF
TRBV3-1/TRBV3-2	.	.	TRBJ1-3	TGTGCCAGCAGCCAAAGCGGAGGGGGTGGAAACACCATATATTTT	CASSQSGGGGNTIYF
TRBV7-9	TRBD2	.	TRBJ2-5	TGTGCCAGCAGCTTAGCTAGCGGGCAAGAGACCCAGTACTTC	CASSLASGQETQYF